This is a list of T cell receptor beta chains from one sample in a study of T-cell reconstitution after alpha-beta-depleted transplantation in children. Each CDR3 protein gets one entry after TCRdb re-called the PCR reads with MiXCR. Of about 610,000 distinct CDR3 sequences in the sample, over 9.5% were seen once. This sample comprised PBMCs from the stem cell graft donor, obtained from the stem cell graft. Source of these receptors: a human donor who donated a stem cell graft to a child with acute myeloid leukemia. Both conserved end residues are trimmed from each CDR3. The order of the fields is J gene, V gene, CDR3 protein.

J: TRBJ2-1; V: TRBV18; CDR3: ASSQLPVDRVTSGSINEQF
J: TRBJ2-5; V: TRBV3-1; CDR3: ASSPGTSGRKETQY
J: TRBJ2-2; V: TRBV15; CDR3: ATRGGAGELF
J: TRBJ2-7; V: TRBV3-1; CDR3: ASSQDQPEQY
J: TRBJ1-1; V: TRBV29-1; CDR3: SVEGAYRNTEAF
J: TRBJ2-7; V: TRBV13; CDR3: ASSMSSYEQY
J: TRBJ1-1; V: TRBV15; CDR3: ATSRSAQAGTEAF
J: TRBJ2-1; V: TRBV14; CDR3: ASSQGIGPRSYNEQF
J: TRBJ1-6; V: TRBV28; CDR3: ASSLRRGLSSPLH
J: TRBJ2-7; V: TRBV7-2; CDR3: ASSLRAGDLFEQY
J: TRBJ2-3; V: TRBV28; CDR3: ASSPTGQGSDTQY
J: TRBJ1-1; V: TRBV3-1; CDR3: ASSQDRSGAF
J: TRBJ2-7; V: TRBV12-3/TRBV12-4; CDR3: ASRPPGAEGYEQY
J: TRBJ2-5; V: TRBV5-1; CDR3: ASSSNVVLRGGAGETQY
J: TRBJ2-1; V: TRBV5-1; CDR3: ASSRSNEQF
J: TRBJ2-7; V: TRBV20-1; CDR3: SARGTDSSYEQY
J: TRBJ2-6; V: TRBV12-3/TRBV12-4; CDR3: ASSLWTFRGPSSGANVLT
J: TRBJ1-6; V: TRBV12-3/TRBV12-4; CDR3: ASSFLLGNSPLH
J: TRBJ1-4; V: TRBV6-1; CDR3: ASGRTGATDEKLF
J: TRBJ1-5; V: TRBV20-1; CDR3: SAKRGTADSNQPQH
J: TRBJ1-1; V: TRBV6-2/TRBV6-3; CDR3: ASRSPFRGTEAF
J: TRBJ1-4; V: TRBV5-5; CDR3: ASRGGQGSRRGEKLF
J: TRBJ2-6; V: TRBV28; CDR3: ASRENTGAGANVLT
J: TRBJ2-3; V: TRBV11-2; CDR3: ASGQSKSTDTQY
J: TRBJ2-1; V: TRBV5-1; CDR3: ASSDSGVSSYNEQF
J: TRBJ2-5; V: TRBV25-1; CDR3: ASSESTSGERTQY
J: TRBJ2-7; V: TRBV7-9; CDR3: ASSLRGRGSVEQY
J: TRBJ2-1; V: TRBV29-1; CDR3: SGLQGSQF
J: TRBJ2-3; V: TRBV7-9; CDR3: ASSLYQGEYEQY
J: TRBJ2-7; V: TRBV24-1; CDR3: ATSDPADYEQY
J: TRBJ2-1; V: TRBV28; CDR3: ASRKGNYNEQF
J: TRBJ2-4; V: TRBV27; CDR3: ASSPRGRGAKNIQY
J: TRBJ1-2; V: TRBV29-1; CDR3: SVVPNIRGYT
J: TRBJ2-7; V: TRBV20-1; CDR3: SARRSGAHEQY
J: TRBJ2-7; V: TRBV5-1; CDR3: ASSGKQSQGGEQY
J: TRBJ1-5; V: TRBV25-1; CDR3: ASSEFDNQPQH
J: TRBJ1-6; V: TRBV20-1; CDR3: SARDTSRSSYNSPLH
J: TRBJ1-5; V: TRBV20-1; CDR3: CARPQATSNQPQH
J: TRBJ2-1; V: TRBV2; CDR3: ASSDNGRDYNEQF
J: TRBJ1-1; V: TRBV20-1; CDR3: SARKNRGGYTEAF
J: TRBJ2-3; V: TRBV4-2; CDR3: ASSHQEVTQY
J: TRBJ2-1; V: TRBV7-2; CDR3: ASSSQGYEQF
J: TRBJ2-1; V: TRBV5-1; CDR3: ASSGGSGRAEEQF
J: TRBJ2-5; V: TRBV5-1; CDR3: ASSLAPSLAGGGETQY
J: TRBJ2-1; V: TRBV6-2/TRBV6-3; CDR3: ASSFPVAGGTYNEQF
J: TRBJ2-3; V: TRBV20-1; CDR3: SARDPRGASTDTQY
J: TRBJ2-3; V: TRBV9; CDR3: ASSPRAEYTDTQY
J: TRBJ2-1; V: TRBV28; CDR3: ASSSPGTIGNEQF
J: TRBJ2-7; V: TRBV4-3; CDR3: ASSQDAGVLYEQY
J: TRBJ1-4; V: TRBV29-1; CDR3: SVATAFNEKLF
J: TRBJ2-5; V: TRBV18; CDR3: ASSPRLTETQY
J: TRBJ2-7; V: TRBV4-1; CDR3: ASSQTGTGGHEQY
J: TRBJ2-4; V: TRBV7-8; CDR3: ASSLSGREDIQY
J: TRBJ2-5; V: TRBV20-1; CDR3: SARPPGQLKTQY
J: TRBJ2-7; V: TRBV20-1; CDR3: SARVVPEQY